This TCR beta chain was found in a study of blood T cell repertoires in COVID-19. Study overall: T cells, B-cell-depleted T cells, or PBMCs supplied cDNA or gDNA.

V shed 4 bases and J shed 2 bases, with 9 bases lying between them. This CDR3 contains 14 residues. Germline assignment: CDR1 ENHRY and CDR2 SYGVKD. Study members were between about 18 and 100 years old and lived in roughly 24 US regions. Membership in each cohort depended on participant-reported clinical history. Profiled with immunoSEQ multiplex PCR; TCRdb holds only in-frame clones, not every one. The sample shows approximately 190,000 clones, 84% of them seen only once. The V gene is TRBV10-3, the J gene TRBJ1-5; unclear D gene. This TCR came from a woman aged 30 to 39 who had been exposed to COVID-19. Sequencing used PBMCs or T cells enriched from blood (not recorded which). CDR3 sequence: CAISVSGGNQPQHF. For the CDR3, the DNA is TGTGCCATCAGTGTGTCGGGAGGCAATCAGCCCCAGCATTTT.